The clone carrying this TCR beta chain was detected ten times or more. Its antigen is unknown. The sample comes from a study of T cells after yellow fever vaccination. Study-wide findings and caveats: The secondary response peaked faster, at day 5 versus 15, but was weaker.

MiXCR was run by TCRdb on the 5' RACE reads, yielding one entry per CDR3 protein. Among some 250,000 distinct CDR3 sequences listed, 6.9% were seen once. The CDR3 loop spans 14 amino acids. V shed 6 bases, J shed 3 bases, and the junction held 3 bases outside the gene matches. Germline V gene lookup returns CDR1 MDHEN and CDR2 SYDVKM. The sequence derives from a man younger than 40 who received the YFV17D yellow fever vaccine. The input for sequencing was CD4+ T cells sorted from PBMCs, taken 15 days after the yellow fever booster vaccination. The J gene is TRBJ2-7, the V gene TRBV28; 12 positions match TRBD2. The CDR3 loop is CASRLAGGRYEQYF. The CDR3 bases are TGTGCCAGCAGACTAGCGGGAGGCCGCTACGAGCAGTACTTC.